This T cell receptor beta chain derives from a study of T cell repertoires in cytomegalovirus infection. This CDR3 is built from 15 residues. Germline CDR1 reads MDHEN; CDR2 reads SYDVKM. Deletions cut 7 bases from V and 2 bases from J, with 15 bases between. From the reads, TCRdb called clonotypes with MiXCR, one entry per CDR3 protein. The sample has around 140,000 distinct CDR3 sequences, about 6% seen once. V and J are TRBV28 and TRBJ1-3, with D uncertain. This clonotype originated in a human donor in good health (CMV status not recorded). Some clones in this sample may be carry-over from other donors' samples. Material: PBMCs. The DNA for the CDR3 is TGTGCCAGCATCACCGGACCCAGGACTGGAAACACCATATATTTT. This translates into CASITGPRTGNTIYF.